Listed below are T cell receptor beta chains from one sample, sequenced in a study of blood T cell repertoires in COVID-19. The repertoire was sequenced with immunoSEQ multiplex PCR; TCRdb's copy has only in-frame clones and lacks some. The sample includes roughly 38,000 clones, 70% to 90% of them seen just once. Sequenced: peripheral blood. The receptors stem from a man aged 45-65 years in a cohort sampled during active COVID-19. Both conserved end residues are part of each CDR3. The order of the fields is V gene, J gene, D gene, clone size, CDR3 protein, CDR3 DNA. The D gene is left open where the match is weak. Part of the rows lack a size; the others show once, few, many or a class for expanded clones.

>TRBV5-1|TRBJ2-7|NA|NA
CASSFELVGGGDGTYEQYF
TGCGCCAGCAGCTTTGAATTAGTAGGAGGGGGCGACGGGACCTACGAGCAGTACTTC
>TRBV29-1|TRBJ1-4|NA|once
CSGTAGRSEKLFF
TGCAGCGGGACAGCGGGGAGGAGTGAAAAACTGTTTTTT
>TRBV19|TRBJ1-2|NA|NA
CASSPGDYGYTF
TGTGCCAGTAGTCCGGGAGACTATGGCTACACCTTC
>TRBV5-6|TRBJ2-3|NA|NA
CASSFVRGSDTQYF
TGTGCCAGCAGCTTCGTTCGGGGGTCAGATACGCAGTATTTT
>TRBV30|TRBJ2-7|TRBD2|NA
CAWSVSGGGTPYEQYF
TGTGCCTGGAGTGTAAGCGGGGGCGGAACCCCCTACGAGCAGTACTTC
>TRBV6-4|TRBJ2-2|NA|NA
CASRPDLNTGELFF
TGTGCCAGCAGGCCAGACTTGAACACCGGGGAGCTGTTTTTT
>TRBV12-5|TRBJ2-1|TRBD2|NA
CASAPGTSGRIPYNEQFF
TGTGCTAGTGCCCCCGGGACTAGCGGGAGGATCCCCTACAATGAGCAGTTCTTC
>TRBV4-1|TRBJ2-1|NA|few
CASSQGAGSYNEQFF
TGCGCCAGCAGCCAAGGGGCGGGCTCCTACAATGAGCAGTTCTTC
>TRBV6-6|TRBJ2-7|TRBD1|NA
CASSWTGQGADYEQYF
TGTGCCAGCAGTTGGACAGGGCAAGGGGCGGACTACGAGCAGTACTTC
>TRBV6-1|TRBJ2-7|TRBD1|NA
CASSEFGQDYEQYF
TGTGCCAGCAGTGAATTTGGACAGGACTACGAGCAGTACTTC
>TRBV27|TRBJ1-1|NA|once
CASSRSLTGLNTEAFF
TGTGCCAGCAGCCGATCCCTTACAGGGCTGAACACTGAAGCTTTCTTT
>TRBV19|TRBJ1-5|TRBD1|NA
CASSIEGTGNQPQHF
TGTGCCAGTAGTATAGAGGGGACAGGGAATCAGCCCCAGCATTTT
>TRBV29-1|TRBJ2-1|NA|NA
CSVEGWGTNYNEQFF
TGCAGCGTTGAAGGGTGGGGCACTAACTACAATGAGCAGTTCTTC
>TRBV6-2/TRBV6-3|TRBJ1-6|TRBD1|NA
CASSPGTVEFSSYNSPLHF
TGTGCCAGCAGCCCCGGGACAGTAGAGTTCAGCTCCTATAATTCACCCCTCCACTTT
>TRBV27|TRBJ2-3|TRBD2|NA
CASSLLAGGSTDTQYF
TGTGCCAGCAGTTTACTAGCGGGAGGGAGCACAGATACGCAGTATTTT
>TRBV3-1/TRBV3-2|TRBJ2-3|TRBD2|NA
CASSHNLAGGPDTQYF
TGTGCCAGCAGCCACAATCTAGCGGGGGGGCCAGATACGCAGTATTTT
>TRBV10-3|TRBJ1-5|NA|NA
CAISESLQGKDQPQHF
TGTGCCATCAGTGAGTCGTTGCAGGGGAAGGATCAGCCCCAGCATTTT
>TRBV6-5|TRBJ2-1|NA|NA
CASSSSGGQFF
TGTGCCAGCAGTTCCTCCGGGGGGCAGTTCTTC
>TRBV7-2|TRBJ2-7|NA|few
CASSPPGGYEQYF
TGTGCCAGCAGCCCCCCAGGTGGCTACGAGCAGTACTTC
>TRBV4-3|TRBJ1-2|NA|NA
CASSQEGGYGYTF
TGCGCCAGCAGCCAAGAGGGAGGCTATGGCTACACCTTC
>TRBV12-3/TRBV12-4|TRBJ2-7|TRBD2|NA
CASSFSGFYEQYF
TGTGCCAGCAGTTTTAGCGGGTTCTACGAGCAGTACTTC
>TRBV13|TRBJ2-2|TRBD2|NA
CASSPATSSGELFF
TGTGCCAGCAGCCCTGCGACTAGCTCCGGGGAGCTGTTTTTT
>TRBV5-1|TRBJ1-1|NA|NA
CASRPLRGFTEAFF
TGCGCCAGCAGACCGTTAAGGGGGTTTACTGAAGCTTTCTTT
>TRBV13|TRBJ1-2|TRBD1|NA
CASSRRGQDYYGYTF
TGTGCCAGCAGCCGACGGGGACAGGACTACTATGGCTACACCTTC
>TRBV11-1|TRBJ1-1|NA|NA
CASSLAPSGTEAFF
TGTGCCAGCAGCTTGGCCCCGTCGGGCACTGAAGCTTTCTTT
>TRBV6-5|TRBJ2-3|NA|NA
CASRKGPRTDTQYF
TGTGCCAGCAGAAAGGGGCCGCGCACAGATACGCAGTATTTT
>TRBV4-1|TRBJ1-1|TRBD1|once
CASSPQRQGRNTEAFF
TGCGCCAGCAGCCCCCAGAGACAGGGACGAAACACTGAAGCTTTCTTT
>TRBV27|TRBJ2-2|TRBD1|NA
CASSFPGQGNTGELFF
TGTGCCAGCAGCTTTCCGGGACAGGGTAACACCGGGGAGCTGTTTTTT
>TRBV30|TRBJ1-1|NA|NA
CAWSIQGNTEAFF
TGTGCCTGGAGTATACAGGGGAACACTGAAGCTTTCTTT
>TRBV6-5|TRBJ1-5|TRBD1|many
CASRGQGSNQPQHF
TGTGCCAGCAGAGGACAGGGTAGCAATCAGCCCCAGCATTTT
>TRBV6-2/TRBV6-3|TRBJ2-5|NA|NA
CASSYSGQGGETQYF
TGTGCCAGCAGTTACTCGGGGCAGGGAGGAGAGACCCAGTACTTC
>TRBV5-1|TRBJ2-2|TRBD1|NA
CASSLAGQGARTGELFF
TGCGCCAGCAGCTTGGCCGGTCAGGGGGCCAGAACCGGGGAGCTGTTTTTT
>TRBV7-2|TRBJ2-3|NA|NA
CASSLAAADTQYF
TGTGCCAGCAGCTTAGCAGCGGCAGATACGCAGTATTTT
>TRBV7-3|TRBJ2-3|TRBD2|few
CASSRGGHTDTQYF
TGTGCCAGCAGCCGCGGGGGGCATACAGATACGCAGTATTTT
>TRBV4-2|TRBJ2-1|NA|NA
CASSQDSSRREQFF
TGTGCCAGCAGCCAAGATTCGAGTCGTCGTGAGCAGTTCTTC
>TRBV10-3|TRBJ2-1|NA|NA
CAISEPTSSKNEQFF
TGTGCCATCAGTGAGCCGACTAGTTCCAAGAATGAGCAGTTCTTC
>TRBV6-5|TRBJ2-1|NA|NA
CASTQLGPYNEQFF
TGTGCCAGCACCCAACTAGGGCCCTACAATGAGCAGTTCTTC
>TRBV6-5|TRBJ2-1|NA|NA
CASSRTARNEQFF
TGTGCCAGCAGCAGGACTGCAAGGAATGAGCAGTTCTTC
>TRBV7-9|TRBJ2-4|NA|NA
CASSGAVGGLIQYF
TGTGCCAGCAGCGGCGCTGTGGGAGGACTCATTCAGTACTTC
>TRBV7-9|TRBJ1-4|NA|NA
CASSLAGATEKLFF
TGTGCCAGCAGCTTAGCGGGGGCAACTGAAAAACTGTTTTTT
>TRBV5-6|TRBJ2-7|NA|NA
CASSLGHRVSYEQYF
TGTGCCAGCAGCTTGGGTCACAGGGTATCCTACGAGCAGTACTTC
>TRBV6-1|TRBJ2-1|TRBD2|NA
CASSEFGAGANNEQFF
TGTGCCAGCAGTGAATTCGGTGCGGGAGCAAACAATGAGCAGTTCTTC
>TRBV19|TRBJ2-5|TRBD2|NA
CASSIGAAGGFETQYF
TGTGCCAGTAGTATTGGTGCAGCGGGAGGGTTTGAGACCCAGTACTTC
>TRBV14|TRBJ1-5|NA|NA
CASSPDPRGGGNQPQHF
TGTGCCAGCAGCCCGGATCCACGAGGTGGAGGAAATCAGCCCCAGCATTTT